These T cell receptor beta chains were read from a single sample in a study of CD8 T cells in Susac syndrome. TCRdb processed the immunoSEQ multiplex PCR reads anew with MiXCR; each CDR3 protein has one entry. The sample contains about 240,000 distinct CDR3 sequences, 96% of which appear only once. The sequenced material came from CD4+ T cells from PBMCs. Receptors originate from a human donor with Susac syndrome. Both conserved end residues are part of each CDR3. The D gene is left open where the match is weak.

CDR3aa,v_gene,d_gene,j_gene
CATHPGQGPNTEAFF,TRBV24-1,TRBD1,TRBJ1-1
CASSQTGVYGYTF,TRBV12-3/TRBV12-4,-,TRBJ1-2
CANSRQGKNIQYF,TRBV2,-,TRBJ2-4
CSARVGRGTEAFF,TRBV20-1,-,TRBJ1-1
CASAYHPGRNTEAFF,TRBV12-3/TRBV12-4,-,TRBJ1-1
CASSFMAGESHQYF,TRBV7-9,TRBD2,TRBJ2-4
CASSLDSNLRYF,TRBV11-2,-,TRBJ2-5
CASSLGLLKQAFF,TRBV7-8,-,TRBJ1-1
CASSSPGLAFNEQFF,TRBV7-3,TRBD2,TRBJ2-1
CAFRRWTVGETQYF,TRBV2,-,TRBJ2-5
CASINGGGSTEAFF,TRBV6-6,-,TRBJ1-1
CSARSPPGTGQTLNYGYTF,TRBV20-1,TRBD1,TRBJ1-2
CASSHLGRGAVYNEQFF,TRBV4-2,-,TRBJ2-1
CASVGGKAFF,TRBV28,-,TRBJ1-1
CASSPPVSEQVLF,TRBV18,-,TRBJ2-7
CSASPSAGGQETQYF,TRBV20-1,TRBD2,TRBJ2-5
CSAPGQVVTEAFF,TRBV29-1,TRBD1,TRBJ1-1
CASSQGRVLAYEQYF,TRBV4-1,-,TRBJ2-7
CASSFLKGTYNEQFF,TRBV5-4,-,TRBJ2-1
CASSHTSGSSYEQYF,TRBV4-2,TRBD2,TRBJ2-7
CAWNPLQLNEKLFF,TRBV30,-,TRBJ1-4
CAWSVRWESTGELFF,TRBV30,-,TRBJ2-2
CASSSGQGKETQYF,TRBV5-1,TRBD1,TRBJ2-5
CASSPTWSSGANVLTF,TRBV18,-,TRBJ2-6
CASSFTGSTDTQYF,TRBV7-9,-,TRBJ2-3
CASSNPGGYTF,TRBV5-4,-,TRBJ1-2
CASGSSWQKETQYF,TRBV12-5,-,TRBJ2-5
CASSRGGGDREVPYEQYF,TRBV4-1,-,TRBJ2-7
CASSTGLAGWYEQYF,TRBV19,TRBD2,TRBJ2-7
CASSSIRGTAFFQETQYF,TRBV27,-,TRBJ2-5
CASSARLANTEAFF,TRBV9,-,TRBJ1-1
CASSRRTGEPEQFF,TRBV5-1,TRBD1,TRBJ2-1
CSASKVTGLAYEQYF,TRBV20-1,-,TRBJ2-7
CASSQGRAGVTDTQYF,TRBV4-2,TRBD2,TRBJ2-3
CASSLSWTGYGYTF,TRBV7-8,-,TRBJ1-2
CSVGSWRDRGLQAFF,TRBV29-1,TRBD1,TRBJ1-1
CASRGRVDGYTF,TRBV13,-,TRBJ1-2
CASSARRGAVVIQYF,TRBV27,-,TRBJ2-4
CSVVAVLSSYNEQFF,TRBV29-1,-,TRBJ2-1
CASGRGVDEQYF,TRBV11-3,TRBD2,TRBJ2-7
CASSQTSGDNEQFF,TRBV3-1,TRBD2,TRBJ2-1
CASSLGQVAERLFF,TRBV7-6,-,TRBJ1-4
CATRDDRGTEAFF,TRBV24-1,TRBD1,TRBJ1-1
CSAIMAGTSSSTQYF,TRBV20-1,-,TRBJ2-3
CSASSTANYEQYF,TRBV20-1,-,TRBJ2-7
CASRRREGRETQYF,TRBV5-1,TRBD2,TRBJ2-5
CASAMWGPERTQYF,TRBV12-5,-,TRBJ2-3
CASSRTGNYGYTF,TRBV11-2,-,TRBJ1-2
CASSTLSFSEQFF,TRBV7-2,-,TRBJ2-1
CASSQEGTSGRGQALQFF,TRBV3-1,TRBD2,TRBJ2-1
CASSVGTSGRASYEQYF,TRBV9,TRBD2,TRBJ2-7
CASSGRATQYF,TRBV2,-,TRBJ2-5
CASARQGTEKLFF,TRBV27,TRBD1,TRBJ1-4